This T cell receptor (beta chain) was captured in a study of blood T cells in healthy people across ages. The CDR3 has 14 amino acids. CDR1 SGHRS and CDR2 YFSETQ come from the germline V gene. Trimming cost V 4 bases and J 6 bases, with 16 bases left between them. Then a second PCR, running about 6 to 12 cycles, was carried out with a sample-barcoded 5' primer and a J-beta primer mix. TCRdb ran MiXCR on the 5' RACE reads and lists one entry per CDR3 protein. The repertoire includes 800,000 to 950,000 distinct CDR3 sequences, around 36% of them detected once, and roughly 13% sits in the top ten. Isolation per sample recovered at least 6 million PBMCs. Per sample, extraction of total RNA gave at least 5 micrograms in every case. This clonotype showed up just a few times.

Sequencing input: blood. The clonotype comes from a man younger than 30 in good health. The chain carries TRBV5-1 and TRBJ1-1; possible D gene TRBD1, 6 bases. CDR3 coding DNA: TGCGCCAGCAGCGGGGCTACAGGGCGGGCTGAAGCTTTCTTT. It specifies CASSGATGRAEAFF. Supplemented by reference TRBV5-1 and TRBJ1-1, the full variable domain reads KAGVTQTPRYLIKTRGQQVTLSCSPISGHRSVSWYQQTPGQGLQFLFEYFSETQRNKGNFPGRFSGRQFSNSRSEMNVSTLELGDSALYLCASSGATGRAEAFFGQGTRLTVV.